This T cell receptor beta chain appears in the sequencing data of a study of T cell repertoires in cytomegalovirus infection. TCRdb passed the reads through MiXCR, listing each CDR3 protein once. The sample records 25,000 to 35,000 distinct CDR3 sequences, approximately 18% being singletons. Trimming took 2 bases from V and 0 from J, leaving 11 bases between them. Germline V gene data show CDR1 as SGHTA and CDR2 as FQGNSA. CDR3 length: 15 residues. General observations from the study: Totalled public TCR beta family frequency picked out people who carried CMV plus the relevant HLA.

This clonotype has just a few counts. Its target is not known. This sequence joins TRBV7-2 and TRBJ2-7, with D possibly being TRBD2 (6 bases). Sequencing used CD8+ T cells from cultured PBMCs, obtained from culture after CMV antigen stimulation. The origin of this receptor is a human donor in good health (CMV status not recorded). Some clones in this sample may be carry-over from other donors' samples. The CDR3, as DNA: TGTGCCAGCAGCTTATGGGCGGGAAGCTCCTACGAGCAGTACTTC. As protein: CASSLWAGSSYEQYF.